This T cell receptor (beta chain) is from a study of OX40 agonist ivuxolimab in advanced cancers. Study-level background: With ivuxolimab, an agonistic anti-OX40 (CD134) antibody, patients were treated. Two patients with cutaneous melanoma and one with hepatocellular carcinoma, three in total, showed partial responses.

Sequenced by immunoSEQ multiplex PCR; TCRdb stores in-frame clones only, minus some. The sample consists of around 50,000 clones, just over 90% of them appearing once. Trimming stripped 0 bases from V and 4 bases from J, with 10 bases between. Germline-derived CDR1 and CDR2 are SGHRS and YFSETQ. The CDR3 has 14 amino acids. The receptor's source is an adult with an advanced solid tumor such as melanoma, head and neck, liver or kidney cancer. The chain uses TRBV5-1 and TRBJ1-2; D might be TRBD1 (6 bases). The sample consisted of CD4+ or CD8+ T cells sorted from blood, taken in a trial of the OX40 agonist ivuxolimab. CDR3 protein: CASSLGDTSYGYTF. The CDR3 nucleotides are TGCGCCAGCAGCTTGGGGGACACCTCCTATGGCTACACCTTC.